Described below is a single T cell receptor (beta chain) sequence and its context. This clonotype was recorded a few times. Its antigen remains undetermined. Per-base qualities were not stored, and no clone one base away is much larger. After removal of 5 bases from V and 5 bases from J, the junction retains 3 bases not matched to a gene. For CDR1 and CDR2, the germline V gene lists SQVTM and ANQGSEA. The CDR3 measures 14 amino acids from cysteine to phenylalanine. The DNA shown is the 42-base CDR3, in frame from base 1. The intended sense of this specimen's treatment or condition label: in vitro stimulation with specific CMV peptide epitopes to enrich CMV-specific T cells. These data belong to a study of T cell repertoires in cytomegalovirus infection (dated by TCRdb to between 2018 and 2021). Background for the entire study: Peptide stimulations targeted recently identified HLA-C-restricted CMV epitopes, whose presentation resists viral immunomodulation, together with well-studied HLA-B-restricted epitopes. The HLA type of each donor mattered for the analysis, because public TCR beta signatures pointed to carriage of CMV infection along with the matching HLA type. The paper as a whole reports these results and caveats: In the ex vivo response, HLA-C-restricted CMV-specific TCR beta clonotypes were dominant, and in two of eight donors the single most frequent clonotype came from this HLA-C-restricted group. In both this cohort and an independent cohort of several hundred donors, the cumulative frequency of public TCR beta family members distinguished carriers of CMV infection plus the relevant HLA type.

Sequenced using an Illumina HiSeq 1500. TCRdb reworked the public reads: Q25 trimming with fastp, MiXCR clone assembly, productive beta chains retained. Rows merge per CDR3 protein into single entries with the most common DNA and genes. In all, the sample holds about a million distinct CDR3 sequences, and 25% to 40% of those were seen once. The ten largest clones capture roughly 13% of the sample. Here the sequenced sample was cultured CD8+ T cells from PBMCs, taken from culture after CMV antigen stimulation. The rearranged segments are TRBV29-1 and TRBJ2-1, with 13 middle bases fitting TRBD2. The sequence derives from a human donor in good health (CMV status not recorded). Some clones in this sample may be carry-over from other donors' samples. CDR3 reads: CSVSGTSGDNEQFF. The DNA sequence is TGCAGCGTTTCCGGGACTAGCGGGGACAATGAGCAGTTCTTC.